This is a list of T cell receptor beta chains from one sample in a study of blood T cells in healthy people across ages. TCRdb processed the 5' RACE reads anew with MiXCR; each CDR3 protein has one entry. Of roughly 800,000 distinct CDR3 sequences detected, 20% to 25% appear once; the ten largest clones hold more than 3%. In addition, the sample was reused for a study of T cells of mothers and their children.

The sequencing input was blood. Receptors originate from a boy aged 10-17 years in good health. Both conserved end residues are part of each CDR3. A D gene is named only where the DNA matches it firmly. The size of a clone is reported for some rows only, either as once, few or many, or as a class for expanded clones.

J gene | clone size | V gene | D gene | CDR3 length | CDR3 DNA | CDR3 protein
TRBJ1-4 | - | TRBV4-1 | TRBD1 | 15 | TGCGCCAGCAGCCAAGGGAAACAGGGGAATGAAAAACTGTTTTTT | CASSQGKQGNEKLFF
TRBJ2-3 | - | TRBV21-1 | - | 16 | TGTGCCCGTCCTCTGCAGACCTACTTGGTTGGGAATACGCAGTATTTT | CARPLQTYLVGNTQYF
TRBJ2-5 | few | TRBV7-6 | TRBD1 | 16 | TGTGCCAGCAGCCCAGAGGGGACAGGGGTACAAGAGACCCAGTACTTC | CASSPEGTGVQETQYF
TRBJ2-3 | - | TRBV28 | - | 17 | TGTGCCAGCAGTTTAATTCTGGGAGCTATAAGCACAGATACGCAGTATTTT | CASSLILGAISTDTQYF
TRBJ2-7 | few | TRBV21-1 | - | 16 | TGTGCCAGTAGCAAAGGGAACAGCGAGAACTTCTACGAGCAGTACTTC | CASSKGNSENFYEQYF
TRBJ1-2 | once | TRBV11-2 | TRBD1 | 16 | TGTGCCAGCAGCCCCGCTCCGGACAGGGTGGTAGATGGCTACACCTTC | CASSPAPDRVVDGYTF
TRBJ1-5 | - | TRBV6-2/TRBV6-3 | - | 15 | TGTGCCAGCAGTTACGAAGGGGTCCGAAATCAGCCCCAGCATTTT | CASSYEGVRNQPQHF
TRBJ2-5 | few | TRBV5-5 | TRBD1 | 16 | TGTGCCAGCAGCCCGACTACTGGACAGGGCTCAGAGACCCAGTACTTC | CASSPTTGQGSETQYF
TRBJ2-7 | - | TRBV2 | - | 12 | TGTGCCAGCGCGGTGGACACACACGAGCAGTACTTC | CASAVDTHEQYF
TRBJ2-1 | few | TRBV2 | - | 15 | TGTGCCAGCAGTGTATACGCTAGCGAGAGTAATGAGCAGTTCTTC | CASSVYASESNEQFF
TRBJ2-1 | - | TRBV5-5 | TRBD2 | 16 | TGTGCCAGCAGCTGGAGGACTAGCTCTACGTACAATGAGCAGTTCTTC | CASSWRTSSTYNEQFF
TRBJ1-2 | - | TRBV28 | - | 16 | TGTGCCAGCAGTTTATGGCCCCAAGGCTCTCCCAACGGCTACACCTTC | CASSLWPQGSPNGYTF
TRBJ2-5 | few | TRBV10-3 | - | 15 | TGTGCCATCAGGGCCGTTGACAGATGGGGAGAGACCCAGTACTTC | CAIRAVDRWGETQYF
TRBJ2-1 | few | TRBV6-2/TRBV6-3 | - | 11 | TGTGCCAGCATTAAGGGGAATGAGCAGTTCTTC | CASIKGNEQFF
TRBJ2-1 | many | TRBV7-6 | - | 14 | TGTGCCAGCAGCCTTGTACCGTCTGACAATGAGCAGTTCTTC | CASSLVPSDNEQFF
TRBJ2-6 | - | TRBV5-1 | - | 15 | TGCGCCAGCAGCTTCTCTAGCTCTGGGGCCAACGTCCTGACTTTC | CASSFSSSGANVLTF
TRBJ2-1 | - | TRBV5-6 | - | 15 | TGTGCCAGCAGCTTCGGCAGAGCTTCCTACAATGAGCAGTTCTTC | CASSFGRASYNEQFF
TRBJ2-1 | - | TRBV7-3 | - | 15 | TGTGCCAGCAGCCGTACCCCAGGTGTACCTAATGAGCAGTTCTTC | CASSRTPGVPNEQFF
TRBJ2-7 | - | TRBV12-3/TRBV12-4 | TRBD1 | 14 | TGTGCCAGCAGAATAGACAGGGAACCCTACGAGCAGTACTTC | CASRIDREPYEQYF
TRBJ2-3 | once | TRBV20-1 | - | 15 | TGCAGTGCTAGCCGGTCCCGGGGGAGCACAGATACGCAGTATTTT | CSASRSRGSTDTQYF
TRBJ1-2 | - | TRBV7-2 | - | 17 | TGTGCCAGCAGCTTACGTTTGATAGGGAGGGAATCCTATGGCTACACCTTC | CASSLRLIGRESYGYTF
TRBJ1-4 | - | TRBV4-1 | - | 15 | TGCGCCAGCAGCCAAGTTTCTGGTTTCGGTGAAAAACTGTTTTTT | CASSQVSGFGEKLFF
TRBJ2-7 | few | TRBV7-3 | - | 15 | TGTGCCAGCAGGGAGGGGCAGGGACCCTACGAGCGGCAGTACTTC | CASREGQGPYERQYF
TRBJ2-3 | - | TRBV20-1 | - | 13 | TGCAGTGCTAGAGCCCGGGACCGAGATACGCAGTATTTT | CSARARDRDTQYF
TRBJ1-5 | - | TRBV20-1 | - | 11 | TGCAGTGCTAGGGGAAGCCAGGCCCAGCATTTT | CSARGSQAQHF
TRBJ2-7 | few | TRBV10-3 | - | 15 | TGTGCCATCAGTGAGTCCGGGGGCTTTTCCTACGAGCAGTACTTC | CAISESGGFSYEQYF
TRBJ1-1 | - | TRBV28 | - | 15 | TGTGCCAGCAGTTTCCCGACAGGTATGAACACTGAAGCTTTCTTT | CASSFPTGMNTEAFF
TRBJ1-2 | - | TRBV7-2 | TRBD1 | 14 | TGTGCCAGCAGCCCAGGACAGGGAGTAGCTGGCTACACCTTC | CASSPGQGVAGYTF
TRBJ2-1 | few | TRBV12-3/TRBV12-4 | TRBD1 | 20 | TGTGCCAGCAGTTCCTTCCTACTCGGGACAGTCAGCCTCGAGATTTACGAGCAGTTCTTC | CASSSFLLGTVSLEIYEQFF
TRBJ2-7 | - | TRBV27 | - | 13 | TGCGCCAGCAGCCCAGGGAACTCCTACGAGCAGTACTTC | CASSPGNSYEQYF
TRBJ2-5 | few | TRBV28 | TRBD2 | 16 | TGTGCCAGCAGTTTACGGCTAGCGGGAGGATCAGAGACCCAGTACTTC | CASSLRLAGGSETQYF
TRBJ1-4 | - | TRBV7-2 | - | 16 | TGTGCCAGCAGCTCGACACAGGGTGCAGTTAATGAAAAACTGTTTTTT | CASSSTQGAVNEKLFF
TRBJ2-1 | few | TRBV4-3 | - | 16 | TGCGCCAGCAGCCCCCGGGGACCTAGTTCCTACAATGAGCAGTTCTTC | CASSPRGPSSYNEQFF
TRBJ2-5 | few | TRBV5-1 | - | 13 | TGCGCCAGCAGTTCGTACACCCAAGAGACCCAGTACTTC | CASSSYTQETQYF
TRBJ2-7 | few | TRBV28 | - | 15 | TGTGCCAGCCGTTCATTAGGGGGGTCCCCCTACGAGCAGTACTTC | CASRSLGGSPYEQYF
TRBJ2-1 | - | TRBV10-2 | - | 13 | TGCGCCAGCACGGAAGTTGCCTACAATGAGCAGTTCTTC | CASTEVAYNEQFF
TRBJ1-4 | - | TRBV28 | - | 11 | TGTGCCAGCAGTTTTGTCGGAAAACTGTTTTTT | CASSFVGKLFF
TRBJ1-6 | few | TRBV7-2 | - | 14 | TGTGCCAGCAGCTTAAGGGCAGAACAATCACCCCTCCACTTT | CASSLRAEQSPLHF
TRBJ2-3 | - | TRBV10-2 | - | 13 | TGCGCCAGCACGGTCGGGAGCACAGATACGCAGTATTTT | CASTVGSTDTQYF
TRBJ2-1 | few | TRBV29-1 | TRBD1 | 12 | TGCTCCCTACCGGGACAGGGTAATGAGCAGTTCTTC | CSLPGQGNEQFF
TRBJ1-1 | once | TRBV30 | - | 14 | TGTGCCTGGACCACCGGGGGGCCTGGCGCTGAAGCTTTCTTT | CAWTTGGPGAEAFF
TRBJ2-5 | - | TRBV28 | - | 15 | TGTGCCAGCAGTTTATATGTGGGGGCCGGAGAGACCCAGTACTTC | CASSLYVGAGETQYF
TRBJ2-7 | few | TRBV29-1 | - | 13 | TGCAGCGCCAGAGGGGGAATCTCCTACGAGCAGTACTTC | CSARGGISYEQYF
TRBJ1-2 | - | TRBV7-2 | TRBD1 | 15 | TGTGCCAGCAGCGCCAACTCAGGGGGCTACTATGGCTACACCTTC | CASSANSGGYYGYTF
TRBJ2-1 | few | TRBV6-1 | - | 16 | TGTGCCAGTGGGGGTTTGGGATCGAGCTCCTACAATGAGCAGTTCTTC | CASGGLGSSSYNEQFF
TRBJ2-7 | - | TRBV20-1 | - | 11 | TGCAGTGCGGACAGCTACTACGAGCAGTACTTC | CSADSYYEQYF
TRBJ2-3 | few | TRBV7-9 | - | 12 | TGTGCCAGCAGCTTTTTGTTAGATACGCAGTATTTT | CASSFLLDTQYF
TRBJ2-3 | - | TRBV6-2/TRBV6-3 | - | 15 | TGTGCCAGCTCACCCGGGACCACCCTCACAGATACGCAGTATTTT | CASSPGTTLTDTQYF
TRBJ1-5 | few | TRBV28 | - | 15 | TGTGCCAGCAGTTTGGCCCCCTATAGCAATCAGCCCCAGCATTTT | CASSLAPYSNQPQHF
TRBJ1-1 | few | TRBV6-1 | - | 11 | TGTGCCAGCAGAGAGACCACTGAAGCTTTCTTT | CASRETTEAFF